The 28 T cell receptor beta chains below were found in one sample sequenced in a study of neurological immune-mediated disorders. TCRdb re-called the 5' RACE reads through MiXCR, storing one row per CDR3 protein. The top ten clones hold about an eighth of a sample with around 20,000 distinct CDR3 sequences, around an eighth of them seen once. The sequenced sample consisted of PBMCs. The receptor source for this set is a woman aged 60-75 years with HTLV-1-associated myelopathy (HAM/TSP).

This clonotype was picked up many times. The CDR3 loop reads CSARGGGSSYNSPLHF. CDR3 coding DNA: TGCAGTGCTAGAGGGGGGGGGAGCTCCTATAATTCACCCCTCCACTTT. The chain has TRBV20-1 and TRBJ1-6, with a weak D call TRBD1 (5 bases). The CDR3 spans 16 residues. Germline values: CDR1 DFQATT, CDR2 SNEGSKA (reference sequence). V gave up 1 base and J gave up 0 bases, with 10 bases separating them.

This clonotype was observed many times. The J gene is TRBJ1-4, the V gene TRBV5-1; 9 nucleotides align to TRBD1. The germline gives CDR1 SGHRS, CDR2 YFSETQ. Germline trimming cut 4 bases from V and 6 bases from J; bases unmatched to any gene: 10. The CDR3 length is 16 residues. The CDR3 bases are TGCGCCAGCAGCACTACCGTACAGGGGGCTCATGAAAAACTGTTTTTT. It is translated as CASSTTVQGAHEKLFF.

CDR3 bases: TGTGCCAGCAGCCGCGAGGGGCGGGAGAGACAGTACTTC. It is translated as CASSREGRERQYF. The chain has TRBV27 and TRBJ2-7, with 7 bases aligning to TRBD2. V lost 6 bases, J lost 10 bases, and 12 bases stayed unmatched. The V gene's germline CDR1 is MNHEY and CDR2 SMNVEV (reference sequence). The CDR3 runs 13 residues.

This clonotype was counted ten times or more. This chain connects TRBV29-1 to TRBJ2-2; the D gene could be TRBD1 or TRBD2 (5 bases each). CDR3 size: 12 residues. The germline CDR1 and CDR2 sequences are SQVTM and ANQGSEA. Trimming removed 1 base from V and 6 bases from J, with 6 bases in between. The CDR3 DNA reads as TGCAGCGTTGAAGGGGGGTCCGGGGAGCTGTTTTTT. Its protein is CSVEGGSGELFF.

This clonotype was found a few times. In nucleotides, the CDR3 is TGCGCCAGCAGCTTGGCCTCGACGGAAAACTACGAGCAGTACTTC. It is translated as CASSLASTENYEQYF. The chain carries TRBV5-1 and TRBJ2-7; D call uncertain. Trimming took 0 bases from V and 3 from J, leaving 13 bases between them. Germline V gene sequence: CDR1 SGHRS, CDR2 YFSETQ. The CDR3 is made up of 15 amino acids. Full variable domain (rest looked up from reference TRBV5-1 and TRBJ2-7): KAGVTQTPRYLIKTRGQQVTLSCSPISGHRSVSWYQQTPGQGLQFLFEYFSETQRNKGNFPGRFSGRQFSNSRSEMNVSTLELGDSALYLCASSLASTENYEQYFGPGTRLTVT.

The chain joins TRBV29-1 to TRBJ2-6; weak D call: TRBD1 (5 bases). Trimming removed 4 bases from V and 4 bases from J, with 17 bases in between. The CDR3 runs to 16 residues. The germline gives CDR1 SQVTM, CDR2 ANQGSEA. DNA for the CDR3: TGCAGCGTTGTTCCGTCAGGGCGGTCAGGGGCCAACGTCCTGACTTTC. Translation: CSVVPSGRSGANVLTF.

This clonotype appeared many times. The CDR3 spells CSAIDRNFSYNEQFF. CDR3 coding DNA: TGCAGTGCTATTGACAGGAACTTCTCCTACAATGAGCAGTTCTTC. V is TRBV20-1 and J is TRBJ2-1; D possibly corresponds to TRBD1 (6 bases). V was cut by 4 bases and J by 0 bases, with 13 bases left in between. The length of the CDR3 is 15 residues. From germline, CDR1 is DFQATT and CDR2 SNEGSKA (reference sequence).

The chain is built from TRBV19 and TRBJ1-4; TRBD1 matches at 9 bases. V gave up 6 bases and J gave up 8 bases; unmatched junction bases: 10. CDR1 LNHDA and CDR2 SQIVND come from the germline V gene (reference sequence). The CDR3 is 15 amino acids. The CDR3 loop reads CASSTSGQGREKLFF. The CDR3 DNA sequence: TGTGCCAGTAGCACCTCGGGACAGGGTAGAGAAAAACTGTTTTTT.

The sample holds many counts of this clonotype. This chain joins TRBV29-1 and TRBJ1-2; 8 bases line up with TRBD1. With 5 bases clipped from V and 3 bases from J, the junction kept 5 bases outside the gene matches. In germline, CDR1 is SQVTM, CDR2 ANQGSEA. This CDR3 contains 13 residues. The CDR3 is CSVLLQGDYGYTF. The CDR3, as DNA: TGCAGCGTTTTATTACAGGGGGACTATGGCTACACCTTC.

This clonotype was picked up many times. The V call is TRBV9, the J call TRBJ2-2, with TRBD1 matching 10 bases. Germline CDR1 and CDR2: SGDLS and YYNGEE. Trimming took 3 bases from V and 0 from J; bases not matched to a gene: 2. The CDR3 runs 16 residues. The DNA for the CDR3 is TGTGCCAGCAGCGCCGGACAGGGGGCGAACACCGGGGAGCTGTTTTTT. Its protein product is CASSAGQGANTGELFF.

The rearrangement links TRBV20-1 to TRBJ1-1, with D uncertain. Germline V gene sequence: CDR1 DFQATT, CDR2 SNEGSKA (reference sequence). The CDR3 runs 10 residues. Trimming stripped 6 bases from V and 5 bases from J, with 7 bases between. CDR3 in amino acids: CSAVRTEAFF. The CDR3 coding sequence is TGCAGTGCGGTAAGGACTGAAGCTTTCTTT.

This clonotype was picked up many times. CDR3 nucleotides: TGCGCCAGCAGCTCCGGACTAGAAAGCTCCTACAATGAGCAGTTCTTC. Amino acid sequence: CASSSGLESSYNEQFF. The chain has TRBV5-1 and TRBJ2-1, with 7 nucleotides matching TRBD2. With 3 bases clipped from V and 0 bases from J, the junction kept 6 bases outside the gene matches. Germline V lookup: CDR1 SGHRS, CDR2 YFSETQ. This CDR3 is 16 amino acids long.

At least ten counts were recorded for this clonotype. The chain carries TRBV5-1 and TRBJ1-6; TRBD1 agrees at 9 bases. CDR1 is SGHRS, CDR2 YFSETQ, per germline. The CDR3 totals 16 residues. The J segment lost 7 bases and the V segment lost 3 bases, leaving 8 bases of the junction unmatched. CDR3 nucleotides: TGCGCCAGCAGCTGGGGGGACAGGGAAACCAATTCACCCCTCCACTTT. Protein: CASSWGDRETNSPLHF. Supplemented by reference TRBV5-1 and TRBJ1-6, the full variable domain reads KAGVTQTPRYLIKTRGQQVTLSCSPISGHRSVSWYQQTPGQGLQFLFEYFSETQRNKGNFPGRFSGRQFSNSRSEMNVSTLELGDSALYLCASSWGDRETNSPLHFGNGTRLTVT.

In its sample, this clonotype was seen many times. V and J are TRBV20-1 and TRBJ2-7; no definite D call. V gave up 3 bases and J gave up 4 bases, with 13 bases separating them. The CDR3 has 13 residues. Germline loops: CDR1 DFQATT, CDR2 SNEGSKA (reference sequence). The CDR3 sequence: CSARSPRVYEQYF. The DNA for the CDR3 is TGCAGTGCTAGGTCCCCCCGGGTGTACGAGCAGTACTTC.

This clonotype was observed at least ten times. The CDR3 region has the DNA TGCAGTGCCCGCCCCCGATATGCTGGAAACACCATATATTTT. Its protein is CSARPRYAGNTIYF. The rearrangement joins TRBV20-1 to TRBJ1-3, with D unresolved. This CDR3 is 14 amino acids long. Germline CDR1 reads DFQATT; CDR2 reads SNEGSKA (reference sequence). Trimming cost V 6 bases and J 2 bases, with 14 bases left between them.

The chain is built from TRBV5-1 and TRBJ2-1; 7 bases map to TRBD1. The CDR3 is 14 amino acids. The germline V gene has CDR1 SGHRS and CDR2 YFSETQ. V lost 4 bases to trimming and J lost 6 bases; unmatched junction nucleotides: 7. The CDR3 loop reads CASSPQGESNEQFF. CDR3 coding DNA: TGCGCCAGCAGCCCCCAGGGGGAATCCAATGAGCAGTTCTTC.

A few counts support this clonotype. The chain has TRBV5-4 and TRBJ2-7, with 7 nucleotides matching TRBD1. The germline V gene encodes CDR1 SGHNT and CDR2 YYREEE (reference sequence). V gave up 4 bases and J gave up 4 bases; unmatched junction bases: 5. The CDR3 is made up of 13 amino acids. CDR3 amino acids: CASSRGTAYEQYF. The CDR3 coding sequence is TGTGCCAGCAGCAGGGGGACAGCTTACGAGCAGTACTTC.

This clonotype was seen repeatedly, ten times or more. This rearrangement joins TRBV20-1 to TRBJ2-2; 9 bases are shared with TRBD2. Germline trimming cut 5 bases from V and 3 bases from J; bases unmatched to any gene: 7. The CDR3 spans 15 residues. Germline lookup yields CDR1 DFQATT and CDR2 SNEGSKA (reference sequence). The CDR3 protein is CSAQKAGGYTGELFF. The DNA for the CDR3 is TGCAGTGCTCAAAAAGCGGGAGGCTACACCGGGGAGCTGTTTTTT.

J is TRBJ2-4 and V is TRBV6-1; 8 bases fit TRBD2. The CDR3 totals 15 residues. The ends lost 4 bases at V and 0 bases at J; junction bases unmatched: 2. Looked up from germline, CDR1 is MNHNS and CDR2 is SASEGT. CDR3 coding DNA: TGTGCCAGCAGTGGCGGGGGGACAGCCAAAAACATTCAGTACTTC. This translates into CASSGGGTAKNIQYF.

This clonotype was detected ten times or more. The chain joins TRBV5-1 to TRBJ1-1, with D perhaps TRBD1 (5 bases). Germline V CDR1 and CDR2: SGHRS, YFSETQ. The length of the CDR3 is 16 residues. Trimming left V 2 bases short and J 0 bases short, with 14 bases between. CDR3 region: CASSFLALGVNTEAFF. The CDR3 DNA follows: TGCGCCAGCAGCTTCCTAGCGTTGGGGGTGAACACTGAAGCTTTCTTT.

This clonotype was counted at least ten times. CDR3 coding DNA: TGTGCCAGCAGTTCGGGACGGGGCCAGCCCCAGCATTTT. Residues: CASSSGRGQPQHF. The chain employs TRBV3-1 and TRBJ1-5; D is possibly TRBD1 (5 bases). V lost 6 bases and J lost 7, with 13 bases in between. Germline V CDR1 and CDR2: LGHDT, YNNKEL (reference sequence). The CDR3 runs 13 residues.

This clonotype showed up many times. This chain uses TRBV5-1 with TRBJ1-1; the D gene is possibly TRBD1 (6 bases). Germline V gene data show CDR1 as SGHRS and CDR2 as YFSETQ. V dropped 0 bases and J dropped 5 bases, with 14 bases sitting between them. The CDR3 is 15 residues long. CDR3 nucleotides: TGCGCCAGCAGCTTGGAGGGCAGGGGTGCGACTGAAGCTTTCTTT. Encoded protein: CASSLEGRGATEAFF. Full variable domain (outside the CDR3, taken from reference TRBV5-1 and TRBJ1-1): KAGVTQTPRYLIKTRGQQVTLSCSPISGHRSVSWYQQTPGQGLQFLFEYFSETQRNKGNFPGRFSGRQFSNSRSEMNVSTLELGDSALYLCASSLEGRGATEAFFGQGTRLTVV.

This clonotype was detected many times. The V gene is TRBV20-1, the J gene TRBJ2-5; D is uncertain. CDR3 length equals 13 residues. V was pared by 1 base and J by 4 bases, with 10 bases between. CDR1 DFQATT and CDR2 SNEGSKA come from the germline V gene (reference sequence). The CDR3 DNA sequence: TGCAGTGCTAGAGTCGGGTCGCCAGAGACCCAGTACTTC. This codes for CSARVGSPETQYF.

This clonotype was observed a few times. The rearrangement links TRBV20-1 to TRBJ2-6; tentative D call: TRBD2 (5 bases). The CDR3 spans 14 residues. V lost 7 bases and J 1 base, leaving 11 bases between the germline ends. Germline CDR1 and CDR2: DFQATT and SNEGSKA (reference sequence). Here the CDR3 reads CSGGTGSGANVLTF. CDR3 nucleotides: TGCAGTGGGGGTACGGGGTCTGGGGCCAACGTCCTGACTTTC.

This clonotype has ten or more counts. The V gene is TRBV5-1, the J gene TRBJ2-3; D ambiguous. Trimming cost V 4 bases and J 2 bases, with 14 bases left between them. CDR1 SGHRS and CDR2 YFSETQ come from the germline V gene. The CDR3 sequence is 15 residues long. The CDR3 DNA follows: TGCGCCAGCAGCCCTCCCGGAACGTTCACAGATACGCAGTATTTT. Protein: CASSPPGTFTDTQYF.

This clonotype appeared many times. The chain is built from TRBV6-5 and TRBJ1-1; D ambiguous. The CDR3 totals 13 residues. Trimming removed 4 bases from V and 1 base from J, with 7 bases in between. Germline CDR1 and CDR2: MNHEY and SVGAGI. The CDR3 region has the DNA TGTGCCAGCAGTTCCGAGGGGAACACTGAAGCTTTCTTT. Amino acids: CASSSEGNTEAFF.

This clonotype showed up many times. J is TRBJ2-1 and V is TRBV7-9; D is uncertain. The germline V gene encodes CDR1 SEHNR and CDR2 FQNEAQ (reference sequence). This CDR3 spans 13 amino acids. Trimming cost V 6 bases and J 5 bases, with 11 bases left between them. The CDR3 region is CASRTPRDNEQFF. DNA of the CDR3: TGTGCCAGCAGAACCCCCCGGGACAATGAGCAGTTCTTC.

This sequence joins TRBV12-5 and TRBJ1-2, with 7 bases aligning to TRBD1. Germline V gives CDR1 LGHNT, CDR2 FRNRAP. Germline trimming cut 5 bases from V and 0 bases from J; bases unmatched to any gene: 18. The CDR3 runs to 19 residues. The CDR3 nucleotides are TGTGCTAGTGGTCCCCCGATCGGCGGCACAGGGGCGACTAACTATGGCTACACCTTC. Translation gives CASGPPIGGTGATNYGYTF.